This T cell receptor (beta chain) was identified during a study of T cell responses to AZD1222 COVID-19 vaccine. This table comes from immunoSEQ multiplex PCR, and its TCRdb copy is limited to in-frame clones, with some not included. Among 95,000 to 150,000 clones listed, less than 95% were seen once. This CDR3 contains 15 residues. Trimming removed 7 bases from V and 3 bases from J, with 18 bases in between. Germline CDR1 and CDR2: LNHDA and SQIVND (reference sequence). The sample holds one count of this clone. This TCR derives from an adult in good health. The sequencing here drew on peripheral blood, taken on day 0 of AZD1222 vaccination. V gene TRBV19 combines with J gene TRBJ1-2; D is undetermined. DNA of the CDR3: TGTGCCAGTACTCTTAAGGTCTTGAGTCACTATGGCTACACCTTC. Amino acid sequence: CASTLKVLSHYGYTF.